Presented here are 29 T cell receptor beta chains from one specimen sequenced in a study of blood T cell repertoires in COVID-19. Measured with immunoSEQ multiplex PCR; TCRdb has only the in-frame clones, and not every one. The repertoire consists of a few hundred thousand clones, with 82% occurring once and the leading ten covering under 3.5%. Sequencing was done on a sample of PBMCs or T cells enriched from blood (not recorded which). These TCRs come from a woman aged 60-70 years who had recovered from COVID-19.

This clone was recorded a few times. The sample has other DNA sequences that encode this CDR3 too. The chain joins TRBV12-3 or TRBV12-4 to TRBJ2-5; TRBD1 matches at 7 bases. Trimming took 4 bases from V and 2 from J; bases not matched to a gene: 1. The CDR3 has 13 residues. For the CDR3, the DNA is TGTGCCAGCAGTTCGACAGGGCAAGAGACCCAGTACTTC. Translated, it gives CASSSTGQETQYF.

This clone was observed once. The chain recombines TRBV28 with TRBJ2-5; 9 nucleotides match TRBD1. V shed 4 bases, J shed 4 bases, and the junction held 10 bases outside the gene matches. Germline CDR1 MDHEN, CDR2 SYDVKM. The CDR3 runs to 16 residues. The CDR3 spells CASSSGGQGRRETQYF. The CDR3 DNA reads as TGTGCCAGCAGTTCGGGGGGACAGGGAAGACGAGAGACCCAGTACTTC.

The chain couples TRBV19 to TRBJ1-5, with D unclear. In germline, CDR1 is LNHDA, CDR2 SQIVND (reference sequence). V shed 1 base and J shed 4 bases, with 11 bases lying between them. CDR3 size: 15 residues. CDR3 residues: CASSIGGGGNQPQHF. The DNA of the CDR3 is TGTGCCAGTAGTATAGGTGGTGGAGGGAATCAGCCCCAGCATTTT. The full variable domain, with the rest looked up from reference TRBV19 and TRBJ1-5, is DGGITQSPKYLFRKEGQNVTLSCEQNLNHDAMYWYRQDPGQGLRLIYYSQIVNDFQKGDIAEGYSVSREKKESFPLTVTSAQKNPTAFYLCASSIGGGGNQPQHFGDGTRLSIL.

This clone was observed once. The chain employs TRBV5-4 and TRBJ2-2; 9 nucleotides align to TRBD1. V was pared by 4 bases and J by 5 bases, with 6 bases of the junction left unmatched. Germline V CDR1 and CDR2: SGHNT, YYREEE (reference sequence). The CDR3 totals 15 residues. CDR3 residues: CASSPTGGGTGELFF. The CDR3 DNA reads TGTGCCAGCAGCCCGACAGGGGGTGGGACCGGGGAGCTGTTTTTT.

This chain links TRBV9 with TRBJ1-2; D not resolved. Trimming took off 0 bases at V and 3 bases at J, with 6 bases between the two ends. The CDR3 is made up of 13 amino acids. Looked up from germline, CDR1 is SGDLS and CDR2 is YYNGEE. The CDR3 here is CASSVGPDYGYTF. The CDR3 DNA sequence: TGTGCCAGCAGCGTAGGTCCGGACTATGGCTACACCTTC.

This clone was observed a few times. The rearrangement joins TRBV11-1 to TRBJ1-2; D is possibly TRBD1 (5 bases). This CDR3 comprises 14 residues. Germline CDR1 and CDR2: SGHAT and FQDESV (reference sequence). The ends were cut back, 5 bases at V and 2 bases at J, with 12 bases in the middle. The CDR3 region has the DNA TGTGCCAGCAGCGCACGCAGGGAAAACTATGGCTACACCTTC. This translates into CASSARRENYGYTF.

The chain uses TRBV11-2 and TRBJ2-2; D call uncertain. Per the germline V gene, CDR1 is SGHAT and CDR2 is FQNNGV. The CDR3 covers 14 residues. The V end lost 1 base, the J end lost 4 bases, and 7 bases lay between the germline ends. The CDR3 nucleotides are TGTGCCAGCAGCTTAGTCCGTCCCACCGGGGAGCTGTTTTTT. It yields the protein CASSLVRPTGELFF.

This sequence joins TRBV10-3 and TRBJ1-4, with D possibly TRBD1 on 5 matching bases. V was cut by 9 bases and J by 0 bases, with 8 bases left in between. Germline V gene data show CDR1 as ENHRY and CDR2 as SYGVKD. The CDR3 is 13 residues long. CDR3 DNA: TGTGCCATAAGGGGATCAACTAATGAAAAACTGTTTTTT. This codes for CAIRGSTNEKLFF.

The chain has TRBV5-1 and TRBJ2-5; 7 bases line up with TRBD1. The V segment lost 4 bases and the J segment 1 base; nucleotides outside the gene matches: 4. The CDR3 length is 14 residues. Germline V CDR1 and CDR2: SGHRS, YFSETQ. CDR3 in DNA: TGCGCCAGCAGCGTCGGGACAGCCCAAGAGACCCAGTACTTC. This encodes CASSVGTAQETQYF.

CDR3 nucleotide sequence: TGCGCCAGCAGTCGAGGACAGGAGAACACTGAAGCTTTCTTT. Translating it yields CASSRGQENTEAFF. The rearrangement uses TRBV5-1 and TRBJ1-1; 7 bases line up with TRBD1. This CDR3 has 14 amino acids. Germline CDR1 SGHRS, CDR2 YFSETQ. The V gene end was trimmed by 5 bases and the J gene end by 1 base; junction bases not matched to a gene: 5.

The V and J genes are TRBV5-1 and TRBJ1-4, with 8 bases lining up with TRBD1. J lost 8 bases, V lost 4 bases, and 10 bases had no gene match. The CDR3 contains 15 residues. The germline V gene has CDR1 SGHRS and CDR2 YFSETQ. DNA for the CDR3: TGCGCCAGCAGCCCAGGACAGGGAAACCCAGAAAAACTGTTTTTT. Protein sequence: CASSPGQGNPEKLFF. The full variable domain, rest sourced from reference TRBV5-1 and TRBJ1-4, is KAGVTQTPRYLIKTRGQQVTLSCSPISGHRSVSWYQQTPGQGLQFLFEYFSETQRNKGNFPGRFSGRQFSNSRSEMNVSTLELGDSALYLCASSPGQGNPEKLFFGSGTQLSVL.

The gene calls are TRBV5-1 and TRBJ1-6; D is unclear. The germline V and J ends were trimmed by 6 bases and 5 bases, with 15 bases remaining between them. CDR1 SGHRS and CDR2 YFSETQ come from the germline V gene. The CDR3 sequence is 15 residues long. CDR3 amino acids: CASTGTTGNNSPLHF. The DNA for the CDR3 is TGCGCCAGCACGGGTACGACGGGAAATAATTCACCCCTCCACTTT.

The genes are TRBV11-2 and TRBJ1-1, with 9 bases aligning to TRBD1. The CDR3 covers 15 residues. V lost 4 bases, J lost 4 bases, and 7 bases stayed unmatched. The V gene's germline CDR1 is SGHAT and CDR2 FQNNGV. The CDR3 DNA sequence: TGTGCCAGCAGCTCCCGGACAGGGGTTTCCACTGAAGCTTTCTTT. The encoded protein is CASSSRTGVSTEAFF.

The chain couples TRBV6-6 to TRBJ1-1; D may be TRBD1 (5 bases). Germline V gene data show CDR1 as MNHNY and CDR2 as SVGAGI (reference sequence). Trimming shortened V by 9 bases and J by 0 bases, and 11 bases separated the two germline ends. The CDR3 sequence is 13 residues long. CDR3 residues: CASRTTLNTEAFF. The DNA for the CDR3 is TGTGCCAGTCGGACAACCTTGAACACTGAAGCTTTCTTT.

The chain links TRBV12-3 or TRBV12-4 to TRBJ2-2, with D perhaps matching TRBD1 (7 bases). This CDR3 region has 13 residues. Trimming cost V 5 bases and J 6 bases, with 10 bases left between them. CDR3 coding DNA: TGTGCCAGCAGTGCGGGACAGCCCGGGGAGCTGTTTTTT. This codes for CASSAGQPGELFF.

This clone has only one observation. The rearrangement links TRBV5-1 to TRBJ1-3; 10 nucleotides agree with TRBD1. Germline CDR1 is SGHRS and CDR2 is YFSETQ. V lost 0 bases and J lost 3; bases outside the gene matches: 6. This CDR3 comprises 17 residues. CDR3 DNA sequence: TGCGCCAGCAGCTTGGCCCCCGGGACAGGGGATGGAAACACCATATATTTT. Translation: CASSLAPGTGDGNTIYF.

The chain is built from TRBV2 and TRBJ2-1; D call uncertain. Germline V gene data show CDR1 as SNHLY and CDR2 as FYNNEI. Trimming shortened V by 1 base and J by 6 bases, and 10 bases separated the two germline ends. CDR3 length: 14 residues. The chain's CDR3 is CASSEGAAPNEQFF. CDR3 sequence (DNA): TGTGCCAGCAGTGAAGGCGCGGCTCCCAATGAGCAGTTCTTC. The full variable domain, with the rest looked up from reference TRBV2 and TRBJ2-1, is EPEVTQTPSHQVTQMGQEVILRCVPISNHLYFYWYRQILGQKVEFLVSFYNNEISEKSEIFDDQFSVERPDGSNFTLKIRSTKLEDSAMYFCASSEGAAPNEQFFGPGTRLTVL.

The chain combines TRBV19 with TRBJ1-6; tentative D call: TRBD1 (5 bases). V was pared by 3 bases and J by 5 bases, with 5 bases between. The germline gives CDR1 LNHDA, CDR2 SQIVND (reference sequence). The CDR3 has 13 residues. The CDR3 loop is CASSMDNNSPLHF. CDR3 nucleotide sequence: TGTGCCAGTAGTATGGACAATAATTCACCCCTCCACTTT. The whole variable domain, remainder taken from reference TRBV19 and TRBJ1-6, is DGGITQSPKYLFRKEGQNVTLSCEQNLNHDAMYWYRQDPGQGLRLIYYSQIVNDFQKGDIAEGYSVSREKKESFPLTVTSAQKNPTAFYLCASSMDNNSPLHFGNGTRLTVT.

CDR3 in amino acids: CARLTGQGHQPQHF. In DNA form, the CDR3 reads TGTGCCAGATTGACTGGCCAGGGCCATCAGCCCCAGCATTTT. The J gene is TRBJ1-5, the V gene TRBV2, with D perhaps TRBD1 (5 bases). This CDR3 has 14 amino acids. V was trimmed by 9 bases and J by 5 bases, leaving 17 bases between them. Germline values: CDR1 SNHLY, CDR2 FYNNEI. Using reference TRBV2 and TRBJ1-5 for the parts outside the CDR3, the full variable domain is EPEVTQTPSHQVTQMGQEVILRCVPISNHLYFYWYRQILGQKVEFLVSFYNNEISEKSEIFDDQFSVERPDGSNFTLKIRSTKLEDSAMYFCARLTGQGHQPQHFGDGTRLSIL.

The chain carries TRBV9 and TRBJ2-5; weak D call: TRBD2 (5 bases). The germline V gene encodes CDR1 SGDLS and CDR2 YYNGEE. V lost 5 bases and J 1 base, leaving 15 bases between the germline ends. The CDR3 loop spans 15 amino acids. Here the CDR3 reads CASSGEGRRQETQYF. CDR3 DNA: TGTGCCAGCAGTGGAGAGGGCAGGCGCCAAGAGACCCAGTACTTC.

The chain couples TRBV7-2 to TRBJ1-1; 7 bases agree with TRBD1. CDR3 size: 13 residues. V lost 7 bases to trimming and J lost 5 bases; unmatched junction nucleotides: 7. Germline-derived CDR1 and CDR2 are SGHTA and FQGNSA. CDR3 bases: TGTGCCAGCAACAGGGGTTTGGGGACTGAAGCTTTCTTT. This translates into CASNRGLGTEAFF.

CDR3 nucleotides: TGTGCCAGCAGTCTGAACAGGGTGGGGACTGAAGCTTTCTTT. Residues: CASSLNRVGTEAFF. The chain joins TRBV27 to TRBJ1-1; TRBD1 might be the D (6 bases). The CDR3 consists of 14 residues. The germline V and J ends were trimmed by 5 bases and 5 bases, with 15 bases remaining between them. Germline CDR1 is MNHEY and CDR2 is SMNVEV (reference sequence).

The DNA of the CDR3 is TGTGCCAGTAGCACAGCCGGGACAGGGGTCGGCGGCTATGGCTACACCTTC. Its protein product is CASSTAGTGVGGYGYTF. This chain connects TRBV19 to TRBJ1-2; 10 bases are a match to TRBD1. Germline CDR1 is LNHDA and CDR2 is SQIVND (reference sequence). This CDR3 has 17 residues. The ends lost 6 bases at V and 4 bases at J; junction bases unmatched: 14. Full variable domain (rest looked up from reference TRBV19 and TRBJ1-2): DGGITQSPKYLFRKEGQNVTLSCEQNLNHDAMYWYRQDPGQGLRLIYYSQIVNDFQKGDIAEGYSVSREKKESFPLTVTSAQKNPTAFYLCASSTAGTGVGGYGYTFGSGTRLTVV.

The genes are TRBV6-5 and TRBJ1-2; 7 bases are a match to TRBD1. From germline, CDR1 is MNHEY and CDR2 SVGAGI. With V trimmed by 6 bases and J by 2 bases, 6 bases remained unmatched. The length of the CDR3 is 14 residues. This CDR3 is CASSASTGNYGYTF. The CDR3 DNA reads as TGTGCCAGCAGCGCGTCGACAGGGAACTATGGCTACACCTTC.

The V and J genes are TRBV5-1 and TRBJ2-1, with TRBD1 matching 8 bases. V shed 3 bases and J 4 bases; nucleotides not matched to a gene: 3. This CDR3 comprises 14 residues. CDR1 is SGHRS, CDR2 YFSETQ, per germline. The CDR3 sequence is CASSSRGQYNEQFF. The CDR3 DNA reads TGCGCCAGCAGCTCCAGGGGGCAATACAATGAGCAGTTCTTC.

The rearrangement links TRBV7-2 to TRBJ2-1; tentative D call: TRBD2 (7 bases). V shed 6 bases and J shed 6 bases, with 18 bases lying between them. There are 15 residues in the CDR3. Per germline, CDR1 SGHTA and CDR2 FQGNSA. CDR3 bases: TGTGCCAGCAGGAGGGCGGGGGCAATGTCCAATGAGCAGTTCTTC. Its protein product is CASRRAGAMSNEQFF.

V and J are TRBV7-9 and TRBJ2-7; TRBD1 is a possible D gene (5 bases). This CDR3 has 13 amino acids. Per germline, CDR1 SEHNR and CDR2 FQNEAQ (reference sequence). Trimming removed 2 bases at V and 6 bases at J, with 11 bases between. The CDR3 sequence is CASSLLQAVEQYF. The CDR3 DNA reads TGTGCCAGCAGCTTATTACAGGCGGTCGAGCAGTACTTC.

This clone was found once. V gene TRBV30 combines with J gene TRBJ1-1; D not certain. This CDR3 comprises 13 residues. Germline V gives CDR1 GTSNPN, CDR2 SVGIG (reference sequence). Trimming took 6 bases from V and 0 from J, leaving 11 bases between them. Here the CDR3 reads CACRGTMNTEAFF. The DNA for the CDR3 is TGTGCCTGTCGAGGAACGATGAACACTGAAGCTTTCTTT.

This clone has just one count. The chain combines TRBV6-5 with TRBJ1-3, with 8 bases that match TRBD1. Per the germline V gene, CDR1 is MNHEY and CDR2 is SVGAGI. This CDR3 has 14 residues. V lost 7 bases and J lost 3; bases outside the gene matches: 5. The CDR3 nucleotides are TGTGCCAGCATCCCGGACAGGGTTGGAAACACCATATATTTT. It specifies CASIPDRVGNTIYF.